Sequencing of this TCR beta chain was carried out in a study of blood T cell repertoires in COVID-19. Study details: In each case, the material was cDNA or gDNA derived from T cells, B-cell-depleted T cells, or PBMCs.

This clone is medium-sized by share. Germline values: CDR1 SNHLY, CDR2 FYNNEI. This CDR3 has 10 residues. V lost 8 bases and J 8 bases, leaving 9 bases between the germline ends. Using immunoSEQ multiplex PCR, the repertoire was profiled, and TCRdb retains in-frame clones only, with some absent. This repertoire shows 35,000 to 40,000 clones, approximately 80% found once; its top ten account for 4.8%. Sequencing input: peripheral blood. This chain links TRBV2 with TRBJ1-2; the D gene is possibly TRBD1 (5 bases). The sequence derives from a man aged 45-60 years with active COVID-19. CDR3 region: CASFAGGYTF. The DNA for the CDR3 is TGTGCCAGCTTCGCAGGGGGCTACACCTTC.